This TCR beta chain was retrieved from a study of blood T cells in healthy people across ages. Findings and caveats of the study: PBMCs left unsorted prevented a conclusive naive versus antigen-experienced comparison.

The authors ran a second PCR of about 6 to 12 cycles using a sample-barcoded 5' primer and a J-beta primer mix. One entry per CDR3 protein, called by TCRdb with MiXCR from the 5' RACE reads. Here the sample spans about 1,400,000 distinct CDR3 sequences, roughly 45% being singletons. Comments on this clonotype: Its antigen remains unknown.

Collection of around 10 milliliters of peripheral blood was performed for each donor. Sample: blood. This sequence originates from a woman in her late teens or twenties in good health.

The CDR3 sequence: CASTRDRGYVLTF. The DNA of the CDR3 is TGTGCCAGCACCCGGGACAGGGGATACGTCCTGACTTTC. The chain has TRBV18 and TRBJ2-6; 10 bases agree with TRBD1. This CDR3 is 13 amino acids long. With V trimmed by 8 bases and J by 11 bases, 6 bases remained unmatched. CDR1 is KGHSH, CDR2 LQKENI, per germline.